The 27 T cell receptor beta chains below were found in one sample sequenced in a study of vaccination effects on CD4 cells after COVID-19 (dated by TCRdb to 2022 to 2024). These receptors lack a known antigen. Library preparation employed the immunoSEQ multiplex PCR assay. The immuneACCESS repertoire file appears here via TCRdb, limited to in-frame rearrangements. These files lack a portion of the clones; in checked studies, under half of the deficit traces to unresolved V genes, and the cause of the others is not known. A total of under 40,000 clones appear in this sample, approximately 82% of them only once. The ten largest clones represent roughly 1.9% of the sample. In the ViraFEST assay, PBMC were stimulated with viral peptide pools, and antigen-specific CD4+ T cell clonotypes were then identified by expansion using TCR sequencing. After 10 days of culture, CD4+ T cells were isolated with the EasySep CD4+ T cell isolation kit. Participants received two doses of either the BNT162b2 or the mRNA-1273 mRNA SARS-CoV-2 vaccine.

This specimen consisted of CD4+ T cells from PBMCs cultured with HCoV-NL63 spike peptides, obtained after COVID-19 vaccination. The intended sense of this specimen's cell subset or site label: HCoV-NL63 spike overlapping peptide pool stimulation. These receptor sequences come from a human donor who received a COVID-19 vaccine. Some clones in this sample may be carry-over from other donors' samples.

Worth noting for this clone: Other DNA variants within this sample encode the same CDR3. This chain joins TRBV18 and TRBJ2-5; TRBD2 might be the D (5 bases). V was shortened by 1 base and J by 5 bases, with 8 bases between the two germline ends. There are 13 residues in the CDR3. Germline V gives CDR1 KGHSH, CDR2 LQKENI. In DNA, the CDR3 is TGTGCCAGCTCACCACAGGGCGGGGAGACCCAGTACTTC. It specifies CASSPQGGETQYF.

The CDR3 coding sequence is TGCAGTGCTAGTGTCCTGAACTATGGCTACACCTTC. It yields the protein CSASVLNYGYTF. The V gene is TRBV20-1, the J gene TRBJ1-2, with unresolved D. The germline V and J ends were trimmed by 3 bases and 2 bases, with 7 bases remaining between them. This CDR3 spans 12 amino acids. Germline V lookup: CDR1 DFQATT, CDR2 SNEGSKA (reference sequence).

The gene calls are TRBV11-1 and TRBJ2-5; D not resolved. The germline gives CDR1 SGHAT, CDR2 FQDESV (reference sequence). V dropped 5 bases and J dropped 5 bases, with 15 bases sitting between them. The CDR3 is made up of 14 amino acids. CDR3 DNA: TGTGCCAGCAGCCCACCCCCGACCAGTGAGACCCAGTACTTC. Protein sequence: CASSPPPTSETQYF.

The V gene is TRBV9, the J gene TRBJ1-5, with TRBD1 identical over 10 bases. CDR3 length equals 16 residues. V trimming: 0 bases; J trimming: 7 bases; junction bases outside the gene matches: 7. Germline V gives CDR1 SGDLS, CDR2 YYNGEE. The CDR3 is CASSVDSGTGVQPQHF. DNA of the CDR3: TGTGCCAGCAGCGTAGATAGCGGGACAGGGGTACAGCCCCAGCATTTT.

This clone came up a few times. The chain carries TRBV18 and TRBJ2-5; the D is unclear. The V end was cut by 2 bases, the J end by 5 bases, with 6 bases between. Germline V gives CDR1 KGHSH, CDR2 LQKENI. This CDR3 is built from 12 residues. In nucleotides, the CDR3 is TGTGCCAGCTCACCAGGGCTGGAGACCCAGTACTTC. Protein sequence: CASSPGLETQYF. Using reference TRBV18 and TRBJ2-5 for the parts outside the CDR3, the full variable domain is NAGVMQNPRHLVRRRGQEARLRCSPMKGHSHVYWYRQLPEEGLKFMVYLQKENIIDESGMPKERFSAEFPKEGPSILRIQQVVRGDSAAYFCASSPGLETQYFGPGTRLLVL.

The V gene is TRBV19, the J gene TRBJ2-3; TRBD2 might be the D (6 bases). V was cut by 5 bases and J by 1 base, with 13 bases left in between. The germline V gene encodes CDR1 LNHDA and CDR2 SQIVND (reference sequence). This CDR3 contains 15 residues. CDR3 sequence (DNA): TGTGCCAGTAGTGTGAGGACGGGGGGCACAGATACGCAGTATTTT. Translating it yields CASSVRTGGTDTQYF.

The J gene is TRBJ2-7, the V gene TRBV5-6; TRBD1 matches 8 bases. CDR1 is SGHDT, CDR2 YYEEEE, per germline. Losses at the gene ends were 4 bases for V and 2 bases for J; bases not matched to a gene: 11. The CDR3 length is 16 residues. CDR3 loop: CASSGNRGTNTYEQYV. The DNA for the CDR3 is TGTGCCAGCAGCGGAAACAGGGGGACCAATACCTACGAGCAGTACGTC.

The chain carries TRBV19 and TRBJ1-5; D not certain. Trimming removed 3 bases from V and 2 bases from J, with 2 bases in between. The CDR3 length is 12 residues. Germline values: CDR1 LNHDA, CDR2 SQIVND (reference sequence). CDR3 DNA: TGTGCCAGTAGTATGGGCAATCAGCCCCAGCATTTT. It specifies CASSMGNQPQHF.

V is TRBV28 and J is TRBJ1-1, with D uncertain. The V end lost 4 bases, the J end lost 11 bases, and 23 bases lay between the germline ends. This CDR3 comprises 15 residues. CDR1 is MDHEN, CDR2 SYDVKM, per germline. The CDR3 DNA sequence: TGTGCCAGCAGTTCTATATTCGAGAACCCCCGTTGGGCTTTCTTT. It yields the protein CASSSIFENPRWAFF.

The V and J genes are TRBV5-1 and TRBJ1-2, with D uncertain. The CDR3 spans 14 residues. V lost 4 bases and J 5 bases, leaving 15 bases between the germline ends. In germline, CDR1 is SGHRS, CDR2 YFSETQ. The CDR3 loop reads CASSITPLGYGYTF. The CDR3 DNA reads as TGCGCCAGCAGCATCACGCCTTTGGGATATGGCTACACCTTC. The whole variable domain, remainder taken from reference TRBV5-1 and TRBJ1-2, is KAGVTQTPRYLIKTRGQQVTLSCSPISGHRSVSWYQQTPGQGLQFLFEYFSETQRNKGNFPGRFSGRQFSNSRSEMNVSTLELGDSALYLCASSITPLGYGYTFGSGTRLTVV.

The chain recombines TRBV4-3 with TRBJ1-2, with TRBD1 as a possible D gene (6 bases). V lost 0 bases and J 6 bases, leaving 20 bases between the germline ends. Germline-derived CDR1 and CDR2 are LGHNA and YSLEER. This CDR3 is 17 amino acids long. CDR3 sequence (DNA): TGCGCCAGCAGCCAAGAAATTCTTGTGGGGGGCGGTAATGGCTACACCTTC. It codes for CASSQEILVGGGNGYTF.

The V gene is TRBV6-5, the J gene TRBJ1-2; a possible D gene is TRBD1 (6 bases). CDR3 size: 13 residues. Germline V lookup: CDR1 MNHEY, CDR2 SVGAGI. The ends were cut back, 7 bases at V and 2 bases at J, with 11 bases in the middle. Here the CDR3 reads CASTWTVNYGYTF. CDR3 in DNA: TGTGCCAGCACCTGGACAGTGAACTATGGCTACACCTTC.

The rearrangement joins TRBV7-2 to TRBJ1-2, with D possibly being TRBD1 (5 bases). The germline CDR1 and CDR2 sequences are SGHTA and FQGNSA. Trimming took 4 bases from V and 2 from J, leaving 11 bases between them. The CDR3 has 14 amino acids. As DNA, the CDR3 is TGTGCCAGCAGCTCTAGGACACCCAACTATGGCTACACCTTC. Amino acid sequence: CASSSRTPNYGYTF.

The chain links TRBV19 to TRBJ1-4, with 7 bases identical to TRBD1. The junction had 11 bases not matched to a gene; V was cut back by 7 bases and J by 3 bases. The CDR3 runs 16 residues. Germline V CDR1 and CDR2: LNHDA, SQIVND (reference sequence). CDR3 loop: CASTDQRGQSNEKLFF. DNA for the CDR3: TGTGCCAGTACCGATCAGAGGGGACAGTCTAATGAAAAACTGTTTTTT.

V usage is TRBV6-6 and J usage is TRBJ1-5, with a weak D call TRBD1 (6 bases). Germline CDR1 and CDR2: MNHNY and SVGAGI (reference sequence). V was shortened by 3 bases and J by 0 bases, with 12 bases between the two germline ends. CDR3 length: 16 amino acids. CDR3 nucleotides: TGTGCCAGCAGTTATAAGGGGGGTGGTAGCAATCAGCCCCAGCATTTT. As protein: CASSYKGGGSNQPQHF.

The genes are TRBV2 and TRBJ1-1; no reliable D call. Trimming took off 5 bases at V and 0 bases at J, with 7 bases between the two ends. The CDR3 is made up of 13 amino acids. From germline, CDR1 is SNHLY and CDR2 FYNNEI. The CDR3 sequence: CASSLRMNTEAFF. The CDR3 nucleotides are TGTGCCAGCAGTCTCAGAATGAACACTGAAGCTTTCTTT.

The table lists this clone with a few counts. J is TRBJ2-2 and V is TRBV28; the match to TRBD2 covers 14 bases. The CDR3 contains 18 residues. CDR1 and CDR2 (germline): MDHEN, SYDVKM. V dropped 7 bases and J dropped 4; count of bases not matched to a gene: 11. CDR3: CASTLGLAGALGTGELFF. In DNA, the CDR3 is TGTGCCAGCACTCTGGGACTAGCGGGGGCCCTTGGCACCGGGGAGCTGTTTTTT.

This rearrangement joins TRBV3-1 (or the pseudogene TRBV3-2) to TRBJ2-5, with TRBD2 as a possible D gene (5 bases). From germline, CDR1 is LGHDT and CDR2 YNNKEL (reference sequence). V was trimmed by 4 bases and J by 5 bases, leaving 14 bases between them. The CDR3 sequence is 14 residues long. In DNA form, the CDR3 reads TGTGCCAGCAGCCCATCGGCGGGCCGGGAGACCCAGTACTTC. Its protein product is CASSPSAGRETQYF.

The chain is built from TRBV20-1 and TRBJ1-3, with D unresolved. The V end was cut by 0 bases, the J end by 6 bases, with 3 bases between. In germline, CDR1 is DFQATT, CDR2 SNEGSKA (reference sequence). The CDR3 length is 11 residues. CDR3 sequence (DNA): TGCAGTGCTAGAGACCAAAACACCATATATTTT. Translation: CSARDQNTIYF.

The chain uses TRBV11-2 and TRBJ2-1; 10 bases are shared with TRBD2. With 4 bases clipped from V and 2 bases from J, the junction kept 2 bases outside the gene matches. The CDR3 has 15 amino acids. Germline V gives CDR1 SGHAT, CDR2 FQNNGV. The CDR3 bases are TGTGCCAGCAGCTGGAGCGGGGGGGCCTACAATGAGCAGTTCTTC. Translation gives CASSWSGGAYNEQFF.

This clone occurred a few times. The chain couples TRBV5-1 to TRBJ1-6; D is uncertain. CDR1 is SGHRS, CDR2 YFSETQ, per germline. V lost 7 bases and J 9 bases, leaving 11 bases between the germline ends. This CDR3 region has 12 residues. CDR3 nucleotides: TGCGCCAGCGGCCCGGACGGTTCACCCCTCCACTTT. It codes for CASGPDGSPLHF. Drawing the rest from reference TRBV5-1 and TRBJ1-6, the complete variable domain is KAGVTQTPRYLIKTRGQQVTLSCSPISGHRSVSWYQQTPGQGLQFLFEYFSETQRNKGNFPGRFSGRQFSNSRSEMNVSTLELGDSALYLCASGPDGSPLHFGNGTRLTVT.

The chain is built from TRBV4-1 and TRBJ1-3; 7 nucleotides align to TRBD1. The CDR3 is 16 amino acids. J gave up 2 bases and V 4 bases, and 8 bases lay outside the gene matches. The germline V gene encodes CDR1 MGHRA and CDR2 YSYEKL. Written as DNA, the CDR3 is TGCGCCAGCAGCCTGCACGGTACAGGGGCTGGAAACACCATATATTTT. This translates into CASSLHGTGAGNTIYF.

This clone was observed once. The V call is TRBV5-8, the J call TRBJ1-1; D is undetermined. The CDR3 runs to 13 residues. The germline V gene has CDR1 SGHTS and CDR2 YDEGEE. Trimming cost V 7 bases and J 3 bases, with 13 bases left between them. CDR3 region: CASPGQRDTEAFF. In nucleotides, the CDR3 is TGTGCCAGCCCAGGTCAGAGGGACACTGAAGCTTTCTTT.

V is TRBV18 and J is TRBJ1-2, with 9 bases that match TRBD1. Germline CDR1 is KGHSH and CDR2 is LQKENI. J lost 2 bases, V lost 5 bases, and 9 bases had no gene match. The CDR3 runs 16 residues. Here the CDR3 DNA reads TGTGCCAGCTCAACATTGGGTACAGGGGGCAACTATGGCTACACCTTC. This sequence encodes CASSTLGTGGNYGYTF. Full variable domain (remainder filled in from reference TRBV18 and TRBJ1-2): NAGVMQNPRHLVRRRGQEARLRCSPMKGHSHVYWYRQLPEEGLKFMVYLQKENIIDESGMPKERFSAEFPKEGPSILRIQQVVRGDSAAYFCASSTLGTGGNYGYTFGSGTRLTVV.

V usage is TRBV18 and J usage is TRBJ2-2; the match to TRBD1 covers 9 bases. The V gene end was trimmed by 6 bases and the J gene end by 3 bases; junction bases not matched to a gene: 8. The germline V gene encodes CDR1 KGHSH and CDR2 LQKENI. The CDR3 has 16 residues. Here the CDR3 DNA reads TGTGCCAGCTCCCCTCGGACAGGGGCGGACACCGGGGAGCTGTTTTTT. As protein: CASSPRTGADTGELFF.

This clone was detected only a few times. This sequence joins TRBV19 and TRBJ1-2; 7 bases align to TRBD1. CDR3 length equals 16 residues. Unmatched junction bases numbered 12, after V lost 4 bases and J lost 4 bases. Per germline, CDR1 LNHDA and CDR2 SQIVND (reference sequence). The DNA for the CDR3 is TGTGCCAGTAGTACAGCCGCCGGACAGGCCCCCTATGGCTACACCTTC. Translated, it gives CASSTAAGQAPYGYTF.

The table lists this clone with a count of one. For the CDR3, the DNA is TGTGCCACCAGTGATTTTGAGACCCAGTACTTC. It is translated as CATSDFETQYF. The chain carries TRBV24-1 and TRBJ2-5, with D unresolved. V was pared by 1 base and J by 5 bases, with 1 base between. The length of the CDR3 is 11 residues. CDR1 and CDR2 from the germline V gene are KGHDR and SFDVKD.